This TCR beta chain came from a study of blood T cells in healthy people across ages. Study results and limitations: It was the long-lived donors that had more naive CD4+ cells and higher diversity than aged donors.

The germline V gene has CDR1 MGHRA and CDR2 YSYEKL. The CDR3 is 13 residues long. The use of a sample-barcoded 5' primer and a J-beta primer mix characterized a second PCR of 7 to 11 cycles. TCRdb processed the 5' RACE reads anew with MiXCR; each CDR3 protein has one entry. The data contain 800,000 to 1,300,000 distinct CDR3 sequences, 25% of them singletons. This clonotype showed up just a few times. Its matching antigen is unknown. This sample also belongs to another study, concerning T cells of mothers and their children. That paper states: A few healthy Caucasian mothers gave samples, and so did their six children.

V gene TRBV4-1 combines with J gene TRBJ2-5; the D is unclear. The J call may be mistaken, given a closer DNA end match to TRBJ2-1. The sequenced material came from blood. This TCR was sampled from a girl aged 2-10 years in good health. The CDR3 here is CASSQRLSLEQFF. The CDR3 DNA follows: TGCGCCAGCAGCCAAAGGCTGTCCCTTGAGCAGTTCTTC.